The rows below give T cell receptor beta chains drawn from one sample of a study of T cell responses to AZD1222 COVID-19 vaccine. Clones were read by immunoSEQ multiplex PCR, and TCRdb kept only the in-frame ones, dropping some. The table records 150,000 to 200,000 clones, approximately 94% of them present only once. Sequenced here: peripheral blood, sampled on day 0 of AZD1222 vaccination. The receptors derive from an adult in good health. The CDR3 runs from the conserved cysteine through the conserved F or W. Fields, in order: V gene, D gene, clone size, J gene, CDR3 DNA, CDR3 protein. A D gene is named only where the DNA matches it firmly. Size values are once, few and many counts, or a class for expanded clones, and some rows have none.

>TRBV6-5|.|.|TRBJ2-1
TGTGCCAGTTCGGGGGTCAGTGAGCAGTTCTTC
CASSGVSEQFF
>TRBV7-3|TRBD2|.|TRBJ2-1
TGTGCCAGCAGCCCACTGTCGGGGCTAGCGGACAATGAGCAGTTCTTC
CASSPLSGLADNEQFF
>TRBV19|.|.|TRBJ1-5
TGTGCCAGTAGTCTCCTCTCCCGGACGGTTAGCAATCAGCCCCAGCATTTT
CASSLLSRTVSNQPQHF
>TRBV27|.|.|TRBJ1-6
TGTGCCAGCAGTTTATTGAACGAATATTCACCCCTCCACTTT
CASSLLNEYSPLHF
>TRBV6-5|.|.|TRBJ1-2
TGTGCCAGCAGTTACAGGGCTAACTATGGCTACACCTTC
CASSYRANYGYTF
>TRBV2|TRBD1|.|TRBJ1-6
TGTGCCAGCAATCCGACAGGGGATAATTCACCCCTCCACTTT
CASNPTGDNSPLHF
>TRBV6-2/TRBV6-3|.|.|TRBJ2-3
TGTGCCAGCAGTGGGACGTTTGGGGTCACAGATACGCAGTATTTT
CASSGTFGVTDTQYF
>TRBV5-6|.|.|TRBJ1-4
TGTGCCAGCAGCCCCGGGCCGAGGGGCGGCGAAAAACTGTTTTTT
CASSPGPRGGEKLFF
>TRBV2|.|.|TRBJ2-5
TGTGCCAGCAGTGATCGTGGTGGCAGGGCGGAGACCCAGTACTTC
CASSDRGGRAETQYF
>TRBV18|.|once|TRBJ1-1
TGTGCCAGCTCACCAAAGAGGGAGGCCACTGAAGCTTTCTTT
CASSPKREATEAFF
>TRBV3-1/TRBV3-2|.|.|TRBJ2-7
TGTGCCAGCAGCCAAGGTGCAGGCTACGAGCAGTACTTC
CASSQGAGYEQYF
>TRBV5-4|.|.|TRBJ2-7
TGTGCCAGCAGCCCGGGGCCTTCCTACGAGCAGTACTTC
CASSPGPSYEQYF
>TRBV5-8|.|.|TRBJ1-6
TGTGCCAGCAGCCCTTCGGTGAGCGGACTTAATTCACCCCTCCACTTT
CASSPSVSGLNSPLHF
>TRBV28|.|.|TRBJ2-5
TGTGCCAGCAGTTTTGCTTGGACCTCATCGGAGACCCAGTACTTC
CASSFAWTSSETQYF
>TRBV14|.|.|TRBJ1-2
TGTGCCAGCAGCCAAGGATCCCATGGGGGCTACACCTTC
CASSQGSHGGYTF
>TRBV30|TRBD1|.|TRBJ1-1
TGTGCCCAACGACAGGGGAACACTGAAGCTTTCTTT
CAQRQGNTEAFF
>TRBV6-6|.|few|TRBJ2-1
TGTGCCAGCACCCCCGGAAATGAGCAGTTCTTC
CASTPGNEQFF
>TRBV3-1/TRBV3-2|TRBD1|.|TRBJ1-2
TGTGCCAGCAGCCGGACAGGGGGCATCTATGGCTACACCTTC
CASSRTGGIYGYTF
>TRBV27|.|.|TRBJ1-2
TGTGCCAGCAGTGCGGTCTTTAACTATGGCTACACCTTC
CASSAVFNYGYTF
>TRBV7-2|TRBD1|.|TRBJ1-1
TGTGCCAGCAGCAAACGACAGGGGGGGACTGGTGAAGCTTTCTTT
CASSKRQGGTGEAFF
>TRBV18|.|.|TRBJ1-2
TGTGCCAGCTCACCTAATGGACCACAAAGGAGTGGCTACACCTTC
CASSPNGPQRSGYTF
>TRBV9|TRBD2|once|TRBJ2-1
TGTGCCAGCAGCGAAGTAGCGGGAGGCTTTAGCGATGAGCAGTTCTTC
CASSEVAGGFSDEQFF
>TRBV7-3|.|once|TRBJ2-5
TGTGCCAGCAGCCCGGGTGCGCTAGCAAAGGGGACCCAGTACTTC
CASSPGALAKGTQYF
>TRBV20-1|.|.|TRBJ1-2
TGCAGTCTTCGCCAAGGCTACACCTTC
CSLRQGYTF
>TRBV27|.|.|TRBJ1-4
TGTGCCAGCAGTCCCCTAGTTGGACAGAAGGAAAAACTGTTTTTT
CASSPLVGQKEKLFF
>TRBV30|.|.|TRBJ1-5
TGTGCCTGGACAATACAGGGAGGGAATCAGCCCCAGCATTTT
CAWTIQGGNQPQHF
>TRBV28|TRBD1|.|TRBJ1-5
TGTGCCAGCAGAGGGACAGGGGGCAACAATCAGCCCCAGCATTTT
CASRGTGGNNQPQHF
>TRBV4-2|TRBD2|.|TRBJ2-7
TGTGCCAGCAGCCGCGGGGGACTAGCGGATCGCTCCTACGAGCAGTACTTC
CASSRGGLADRSYEQYF
>TRBV2|.|.|TRBJ2-5
TGTGCCAGCGCAGGACCTGGGGGGACTGGTGCTGGGTTGACCCAGTACTTC
CASAGPGGTGAGLTQYF
>TRBV18|.|once|TRBJ2-6
TGTGCCAGCTCACCAAGGCTCTCTGGGGCCAACGTCCTGACTTTC
CASSPRLSGANVLTF
>TRBV6-5|TRBD1|.|TRBJ2-3
TGTGCCAGCAGTTATTCAGGGGGCACCGCTTCTAATACGCAGTATTTT
CASSYSGGTASNTQYF
>TRBV19|.|.|TRBJ2-5
TGTGCCAGTAATGGCGCCTACCAAGAGACCCAGTACTTC
CASNGAYQETQYF
>TRBV7-7|TRBD2|.|TRBJ2-2
TGTGCTAGCAGCGGGACACTAGCGGGAGGGCGAACCGGGGAGCTGTTTTTT
CASSGTLAGGRTGELFF
>TRBV6-2/TRBV6-3|TRBD1|.|TRBJ1-1
TGTGCCAGCAGTCATCCGGGACAGAGAGCCACTGAAGCTTTCTTT
CASSHPGQRATEAFF
>TRBV6-1|.|.|TRBJ2-5
TGTGCCAGCAGTGATTGGCCCTCATTAGGGGAGACCCAGTACTTC
CASSDWPSLGETQYF
>TRBV30|.|once|TRBJ2-1
TGTGCCTGGAGTAGGCAGCCGTACAATGAGCAGTTCTTC
CAWSRQPYNEQFF
>TRBV24-1|.|.|TRBJ2-2
TGTGCCACCAGTGAACCGGACAGCGCGAACACCGGGGAGCTGTTTTTT
CATSEPDSANTGELFF
>TRBV7-6|TRBD2|.|TRBJ2-7
TGTGCCAGCAGCTTAGCGGCGACTAGCGGGAGGGTCTACGAGCAGTACTTC
CASSLAATSGRVYEQYF
>TRBV3-1/TRBV3-2|.|.|TRBJ2-7
TGTGCCAGCAGCCAAGCTGAAGGGCTTCCTCTTAACGAGCAGTACTTC
CASSQAEGLPLNEQYF
>TRBV9|.|.|TRBJ1-5
TGTGCCAGCAGCGCAGGAGGCCCGGGTGGCAATCAGCCCCAGCATTTT
CASSAGGPGGNQPQHF
>TRBV10-3|.|.|TRBJ1-2
TGTGCCATCAGGAAGGACTTAGATGGCTACACCTTC
CAIRKDLDGYTF
>TRBV30|.|.|TRBJ1-1
TGTGCCTGGGACAGGTTGAACACTGAAGCTTTCTTT
CAWDRLNTEAFF
>TRBV7-9|TRBD1|.|TRBJ1-2
TGTGCCAGCAGCTCGGGACAGGGGATTTTTAACTATGGCTACACCTTC
CASSSGQGIFNYGYTF
>TRBV6-5|.|.|TRBJ1-6
TGTGCCAGCAGTTACACCCGACAATCCCTTAATTCACCCCTCCACTTT
CASSYTRQSLNSPLHF
>TRBV7-9|.|.|TRBJ2-1
TGTGCCAGCAGCTTAATAGGAGGGAATGAGCAGTTCTTC
CASSLIGGNEQFF
>TRBV27|.|.|TRBJ2-1
TGTGCCAGCATAAGCCGTGGAGTGCAGTTCTTC
CASISRGVQFF
>TRBV19|TRBD1|.|TRBJ2-6
TGTGCCAGTAATGACAGGGGCTCTGGGGCCAACGTCCTGACTTTC
CASNDRGSGANVLTF